Reported below is one TCR beta chain. These data originate in a study of cytomegalovirus exposure and HLA in healthy donors. Vbeta (60) and Jbeta (13) primers were used in the PCR. Assay used: immunoSEQ multiplex PCR; TCRdb lists only in-frame clones, some missing. The data contain fewer than 250,000 clones, around 80% of them singletons. Per germline, CDR1 SGHNT and CDR2 YENEEA. The CDR3 totals 12 residues. V was pared by 5 bases and J by 5 bases, with 9 bases between. The origin of this receptor is a woman between 40 and 55 years old in good health and CMV-seronegative. The sequenced sample was PBMCs. The V and J genes are TRBV11-3 and TRBJ1-1; D is undetermined. The chain's CDR3 is CASSPGWTEAFF. In DNA form, the CDR3 reads TGTGCCAGCAGCCCCGGTTGGACTGAAGCTTTCTTT. The full variable domain, with the rest looked up from reference TRBV11-3 and TRBJ1-1, is EAGVVQSPRYKIIEKKQPVAFWCNPISGHNTLYWYLQNLGQGPELLIRYENEEAVDDSQLPKDRFSAERLKGVDSTLKIQPAELGDSAVYLCASSPGWTEAFFGQGTRLTVV.